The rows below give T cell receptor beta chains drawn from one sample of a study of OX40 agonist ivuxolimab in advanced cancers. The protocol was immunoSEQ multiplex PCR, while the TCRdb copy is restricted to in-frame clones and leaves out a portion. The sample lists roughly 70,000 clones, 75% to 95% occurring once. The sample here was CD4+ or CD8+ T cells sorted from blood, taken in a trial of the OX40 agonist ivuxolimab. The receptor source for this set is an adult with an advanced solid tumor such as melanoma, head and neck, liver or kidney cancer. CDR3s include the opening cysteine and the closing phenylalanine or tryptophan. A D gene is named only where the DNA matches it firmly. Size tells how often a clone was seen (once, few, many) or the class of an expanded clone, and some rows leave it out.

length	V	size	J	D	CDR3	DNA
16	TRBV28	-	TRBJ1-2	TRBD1	CASSSAGYDRGGGYTF	TGTGCCAGCAGTTCAGCTGGTTACGACAGGGGCGGTGGCTACACCTTC
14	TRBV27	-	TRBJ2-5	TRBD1	CASSPTGVEETQYF	TGTGCCAGCAGCCCAACAGGGGTTGAGGAGACCCAGTACTTC
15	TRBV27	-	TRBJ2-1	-	CASSLSGGAYNEQFF	TGTGCCAGCAGTTTGAGCGGAGGGGCCTACAATGAGCAGTTCTTC
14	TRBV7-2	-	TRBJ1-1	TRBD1	CASSSGGLGTEAFF	TGTGCCAGCAGCTCAGGGGGCTTGGGCACTGAAGCTTTCTTT
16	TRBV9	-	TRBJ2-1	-	CASSVEGGSSYNEQFF	TGTGCCAGCAGCGTAGAGGGTGGCAGCTCCTACAATGAGCAGTTCTTC
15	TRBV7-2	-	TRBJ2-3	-	CASSGDSIQSDTQYF	TGTGCCAGCAGCGGGGACTCGATCCAATCAGATACGCAGTATTTT
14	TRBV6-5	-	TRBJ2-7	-	CAGVEALDGYEQYF	TGTGCCGGAGTGGAGGCTCTCGACGGCTACGAGCAGTACTTC
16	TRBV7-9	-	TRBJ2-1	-	CASSLDAGRFDNEQFF	TGTGCCAGCAGCTTAGATGCGGGGAGGTTCGACAATGAGCAGTTCTTC
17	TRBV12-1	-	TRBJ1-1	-	CASRMGSTKKQNTEAFF	TGTGCCAGCAGAATGGGGAGTACCAAGAAACAGAACACTGAAGCTTTCTTT
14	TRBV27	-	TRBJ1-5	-	CASSLAGSNQPQHF	TGTGCCAGCAGTTTGGCAGGTAGCAATCAGCCCCAGCATTTT
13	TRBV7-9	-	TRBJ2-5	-	CASSSHPRETQYF	TGTGCCAGCAGCTCTCACCCTCGGGAGACCCAGTACTTC
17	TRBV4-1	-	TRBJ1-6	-	CASSHGTQSSYNSPLHF	TGCGCCAGCAGCCACGGGACACAAAGCTCCTATAATTCACCCCTCCACTTT
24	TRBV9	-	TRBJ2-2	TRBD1	CASSVGIWGQGAPIGIPCGGELFF	TGTGCCAGCAGCGTAGGAATTTGGGGACAGGGGGCGCCAATCGGGATCCCCTGTGGCGGGGAGCTGTTTTTT
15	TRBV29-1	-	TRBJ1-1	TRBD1	CSVEEGDRGPTEAFF	TGCAGCGTTGAAGAAGGGGACAGGGGGCCCACTGAAGCTTTCTTT
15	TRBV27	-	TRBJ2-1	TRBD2	CASSRGTSGASEQFF	TGTGCCAGCAGTCGAGGGACTAGCGGAGCGAGTGAGCAGTTCTTC
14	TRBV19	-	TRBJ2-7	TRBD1	CASSTGQGAYEQYF	TGTGCCAGTAGTACTGGACAGGGGGCCTACGAGCAGTACTTC
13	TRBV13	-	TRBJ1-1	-	CASSFSGDTEAFF	TGTGCCAGCAGCTTCAGTGGGGACACTGAAGCTTTCTTT
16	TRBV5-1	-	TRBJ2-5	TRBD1	CASSPMGGTGFYEQYF	TGCGCCAGCAGCCCGATGGGGGGGACAGGGTTCTATGAGCAGTACTTC
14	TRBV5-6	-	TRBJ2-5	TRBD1	CASSIGRGFETQYF	TGTGCCAGCAGTATTGGCAGGGGGTTTGAGACCCAGTACTTC
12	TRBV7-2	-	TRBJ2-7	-	CASSFDYDEQYF	TGTGCCAGCAGCTTTGACTACGACGAGCAGTACTTC
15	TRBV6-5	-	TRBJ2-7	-	CASSYSMGATYEQYF	TGTGCCAGCAGTTACTCGATGGGGGCGACCTACGAGCAGTACTTC
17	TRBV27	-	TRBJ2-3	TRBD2	CASSLGLAGARTDTQYF	TGTGCCAGCAGTCTCGGACTAGCGGGGGCCCGAACAGATACGCAGTATTTT
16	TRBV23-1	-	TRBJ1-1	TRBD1	CASSPKPGQRNTEAFF	TGCGCCAGCAGTCCAAAACCGGGACAGAGGAACACTGAAGCTTTCTTT
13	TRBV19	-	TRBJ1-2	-	CASSIGSGFGYTF	TGTGCCAGTAGTATAGGTTCGGGGTTTGGCTACACCTTC
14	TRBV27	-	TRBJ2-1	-	CASSLGLANNEQFF	TGTGCCAGCAGTTTGGGACTGGCGAACAATGAGCAGTTCTTC
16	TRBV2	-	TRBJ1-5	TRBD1	CASVSGGGYSNQPQHF	TGTGCCAGCGTTTCAGGGGGCGGCTATAGCAATCAGCCCCAGCATTTT
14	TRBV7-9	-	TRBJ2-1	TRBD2	CASTSSGWDNEQFF	TGTGCCAGCACATCTAGCGGATGGGACAATGAGCAGTTCTTC
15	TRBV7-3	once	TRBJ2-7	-	CASSLYAGFSYEQYF	TGTGCCAGCAGCTTATATGCGGGCTTCTCCTACGAGCAGTACTTC
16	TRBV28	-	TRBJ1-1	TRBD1	CASSFILGDRATEAFF	TGTGCCAGCAGTTTTATCCTAGGGGACAGGGCGACTGAAGCTTTCTTT
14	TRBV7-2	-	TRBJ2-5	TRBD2	CASSLTSRAETQYF	TGTGCCAGCAGCTTGACTAGCAGAGCGGAGACCCAGTACTTC
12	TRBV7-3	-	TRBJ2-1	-	CASSLPNNEQFF	TGTGCCAGCAGCTTACCGAACAATGAGCAGTTCTTC
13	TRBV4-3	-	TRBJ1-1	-	CASSTRRGAEAFF	TGCGCCAGCAGCACCCGTAGGGGGGCTGAAGCTTTCTTT
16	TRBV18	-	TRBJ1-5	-	CASSPPEHGEGQPQHF	TGTGCCAGCTCACCCCCGGAGCATGGGGAAGGGCAGCCCCAGCATTTT
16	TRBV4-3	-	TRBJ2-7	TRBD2	CASSQDFGTSGTEQYF	TGCGCCAGCAGCCAAGATTTCGGGACTAGCGGGACCGAGCAGTACTTC
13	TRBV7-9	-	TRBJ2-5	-	CASSLQGLETQYF	TGTGCCAGCAGCTTGCAGGGCTTGGAGACCCAGTACTTC
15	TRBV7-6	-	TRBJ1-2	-	CASSLGPGQLYGYTF	TGTGCCAGCAGCTTAGGCCCGGGACAACTCTATGGCTACACCTTC
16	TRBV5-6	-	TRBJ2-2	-	CASRPGYWANTGELFF	TGTGCCAGCAGGCCAGGGTACTGGGCGAACACCGGGGAGCTGTTTTTT
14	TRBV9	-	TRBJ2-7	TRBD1	CASSAGTGALEQYF	TGTGCCAGCAGCGCCGGGACAGGGGCCCTCGAGCAGTACTTC
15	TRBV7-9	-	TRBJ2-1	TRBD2	CASSSSLSGRNEQFF	TGTGCCAGCAGCTCCAGTTTGAGCGGGAGAAATGAGCAGTTCTTC
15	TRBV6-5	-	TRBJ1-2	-	CASSYSPGTPGGYTF	TGTGCCAGCAGTTACTCGCCCGGGACACCGGGCGGCTACACCTTC
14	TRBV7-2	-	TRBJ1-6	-	CASSLQGNNSPLHF	TGTGCCAGCAGCTTACAGGGAAACAATTCACCCCTCCACTTT
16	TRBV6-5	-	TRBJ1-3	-	CASSYGVGGTGNTIYF	TGTGCCAGCAGTTACGGTGTGGGGGGCACTGGAAACACCATATATTTT
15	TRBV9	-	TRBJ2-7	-	CASSTETGPVNEQYF	TGTGCCAGCAGCACTGAGACAGGTCCTGTCAACGAGCAGTACTTC
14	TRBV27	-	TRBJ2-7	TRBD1	CASKVGTGGHEQYF	TGTGCCAGCAAAGTTGGGACAGGGGGTCACGAGCAGTACTTC
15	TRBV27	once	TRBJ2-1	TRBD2	CASSLISGGNNEQFF	TGTGCCAGCAGTTTAATCTCGGGGGGGAACAATGAGCAGTTCTTC
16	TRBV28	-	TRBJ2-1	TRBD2	CASQLGVLAEYNEQFF	TGTGCCAGTCAACTTGGGGTCCTAGCGGAGTACAATGAGCAGTTCTTC
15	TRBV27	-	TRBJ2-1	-	CASSLSSGNYNEQFF	TGTGCCAGCAGTTTATCTTCGGGGAACTACAATGAGCAGTTCTTC
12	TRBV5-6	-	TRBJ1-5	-	CASSLGSQPQHF	TGTGCCAGCAGCTTGGGGTCTCAGCCCCAGCATTTT
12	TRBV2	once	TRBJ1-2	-	CASSEGSYGYTF	TGTGCCAGCAGTGAAGGGAGTTATGGCTACACCTTC
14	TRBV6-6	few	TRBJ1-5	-	CASREIRGNQPQHF	TGTGCCAGCAGGGAGATACGTGGCAATCAGCCCCAGCATTTT
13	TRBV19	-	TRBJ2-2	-	CASSLGPTGELFF	TGTGCCAGTAGTCTCGGACCCACCGGGGAGCTGTTTTTT
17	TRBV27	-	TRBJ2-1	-	CASSLSAGANTYNEQFF	TGTGCCAGCAGTTTATCTGCGGGGGCAAATACCTACAATGAGCAGTTCTTC
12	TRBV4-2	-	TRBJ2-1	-	CASSQGTREQFF	TGTGCCAGCAGCCAGGGGACAAGAGAGCAGTTCTTC
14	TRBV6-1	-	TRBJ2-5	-	CASSDPLRAETQYF	TGTGCCAGCAGTGACCCCCTAAGGGCAGAGACCCAGTACTTC
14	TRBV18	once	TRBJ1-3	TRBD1	CASSPTGGENTIYF	TGTGCCAGCTCACCCACAGGGGGCGAAAACACCATATATTTT
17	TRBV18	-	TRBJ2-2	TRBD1	CASSLFQGVPNTGELFF	TGTGCCAGCTCACTGTTCCAGGGGGTCCCGAACACCGGGGAGCTGTTTTTT
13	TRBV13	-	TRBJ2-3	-	CASTVFTTDTQYF	TGTGCCAGCACAGTCTTCACCACAGATACGCAGTATTTT
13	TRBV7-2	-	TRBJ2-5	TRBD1	CASRSTGEETQYF	TGTGCCAGCAGATCGACAGGGGAAGAGACCCAGTACTTC
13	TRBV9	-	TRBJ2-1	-	CASSSPSYNEQFF	TGTGCCAGTAGTAGTCCCTCATACAATGAGCAGTTCTTC